These 10 T cell receptor beta chains were sequenced from one sample in a study of blood T cell repertoires in COVID-19. Using immunoSEQ multiplex PCR, the repertoire was profiled, and TCRdb retains in-frame clones only, with some absent. The sample records about 190,000 clones, 90% being singletons. Sample: peripheral blood. These TCRs come from a man over 45 with acute or convalescent COVID-19.

The rearrangement joins TRBV18 to TRBJ2-2, with 7 positions matching TRBD1. The V gene's germline CDR1 is KGHSH and CDR2 LQKENI. Trimming at V came to 3 bases and at J to 3 bases, leaving 7 bases not matched to a gene. The CDR3 runs to 16 residues. CDR3 protein: CASSPLQGSDTGELFF. In nucleotides, the CDR3 is TGTGCCAGCTCACCCTTACAGGGGTCGGACACCGGGGAGCTGTTTTTT.

The rearrangement joins TRBV13 to TRBJ2-1; 13 bases match TRBD2. Germline values: CDR1 PRHDT, CDR2 FYEKMQ (reference sequence). The CDR3 is 16 amino acids. The ends lost 5 bases at V and 4 bases at J; junction bases unmatched: 5. The CDR3 region is CASSGLAGAGYNEQFF. The CDR3 coding sequence is TGTGCCAGCAGCGGACTAGCGGGAGCCGGTTACAATGAGCAGTTCTTC.

V usage is TRBV7-2 and J usage is TRBJ2-2, with 9 nucleotides matching TRBD1. The germline V gene encodes CDR1 SGHTA and CDR2 FQGNSA. V shed 4 bases, J shed 5 bases, and the junction held 11 bases outside the gene matches. The CDR3 runs to 17 residues. The CDR3 is CASSSRQGVSRTGELFF. The CDR3 nucleotides read TGTGCCAGCAGCTCCCGACAGGGGGTATCTCGTACCGGGGAGCTGTTTTTT.

On this clone: One junction end disagrees with the germline gene, perhaps due to a read error. The V call is TRBV3-1 (or the pseudogene TRBV3-2), the J call TRBJ1-4; TRBD1 might be the D (6 bases). Per germline, CDR1 LGHDT and CDR2 YNNKEL (reference sequence). This CDR3 is 12 amino acids long. This CDR3 is CASSQDTQGTVF. DNA for the CDR3: TGTGCCAGCAGCCAAGATACTCAGGGGACCGTTTTT.

V and J are TRBV7-2 and TRBJ2-7; D is uncertain. The CDR3 is 11 residues long. CDR1 and CDR2 (germline): SGHTA, FQGNSA. V dropped 5 bases and J dropped 2 bases, with 4 bases sitting between them. The CDR3 DNA follows: TGTGCCAGCAGCCCGGCCTACGAGCAGTACTTC. Translating it yields CASSPAYEQYF.

The rearrangement uses TRBV19 and TRBJ2-6; possible D gene TRBD2, 6 bases. CDR1 and CDR2 (germline): LNHDA, SQIVND (reference sequence). V was clipped by 3 bases and J by 4 bases, with 13 bases between them. This CDR3 is built from 16 residues. The CDR3 reads CASSISGVGGANVLTF. The CDR3 DNA reads as TGTGCCAGTAGTATCTCGGGGGTGGGAGGGGCCAACGTCCTGACTTTC.

V is TRBV4-1 and J is TRBJ2-1, with D perhaps TRBD1 (5 bases). The germline V and J ends were trimmed by 2 bases and 6 bases, with 8 bases remaining between them. The CDR3 loop spans 13 amino acids. Germline V gives CDR1 MGHRA, CDR2 YSYEKL. For the CDR3, the DNA is TGCGCCAGCAGCCAAACCCAGGGCAATGAGCAGTTCTTC. Translation: CASSQTQGNEQFF.

The V and J genes are TRBV3-1 (or the pseudogene TRBV3-2) and TRBJ1-4, with TRBD1 as a possible D gene (6 bases). The CDR3 extends over 18 amino acids. CDR1 LGHDT and CDR2 YNNKEL come from the germline V gene (reference sequence). V lost 0 bases and J lost 5, with 19 bases in between. The CDR3: CASSQERRRQASNEKLFF. The CDR3 DNA sequence: TGTGCCAGCAGCCAAGAAAGGAGAAGACAGGCTTCGAATGAAAAACTGTTTTTT.

The rearrangement joins TRBV28 to TRBJ1-4, with 11 bases that match TRBD1. In germline, CDR1 is MDHEN, CDR2 SYDVKM. V dropped 3 bases and J dropped 0; count of bases not matched to a gene: 9. This CDR3 spans 19 amino acids. The CDR3 DNA reads TGTGCCAGCAGTTTCCCCCGGGACAGGGGGGTCTCAACTAATGAAAAACTGTTTTTT. Its protein product is CASSFPRDRGVSTNEKLFF. Full variable domain (outside the CDR3, taken from reference TRBV28 and TRBJ1-4): DVKVTQSSRYLVKRTGEKVFLECVQDMDHENMFWYRQDPGLGLRLIYFSYDVKMKEKGDIPEGYSVSREKKERFSLILESASTNQTSMYLCASSFPRDRGVSTNEKLFFGSGTQLSVL.

This chain uses TRBV13 with TRBJ2-3; TRBD2 agrees at 7 bases. Germline loops: CDR1 PRHDT, CDR2 FYEKMQ (reference sequence). The V and J ends lost 0 bases and 3 bases, in that order; junction bases with no gene match: 6. This CDR3 contains 16 residues. CDR3 nucleotide sequence: TGTGCCAGCAGCTTAGGCCCTAGCGGATATACAGATACGCAGTATTTT. Protein sequence: CASSLGPSGYTDTQYF.